This entry lists 31 T cell receptor beta chains sequenced from one sample in a study of regulatory T cells in long-lasting Graves disease. Arm-PCR of CDR3 regions and iRepertoire HTBI primers were used to build TCR beta libraries. A single record per CDR3 protein comes from TCRdb applying MiXCR to the multiplex PCR reads. Here the sample spans around 450,000 distinct CDR3 sequences, around a fifth being singletons. The time point here: persistent/refractory GD, antithyroid drugs over 5 years with positive TRAb. Extracted PBMC RNA gave rise to the TCR library. The source was peripheral blood mononuclear cells (PBMCs), collected when the disease was refractory, from a patient treated with antithyroid drugs. The receptor source for this set is a female donor with Graves disease.

This clonotype was seen repeatedly, ten times or more. V and J are TRBV28 and TRBJ1-1, with D hard to call. The CDR3 consists of 11 residues. V lost 3 bases and J 8 bases, leaving 7 bases between the germline ends. Germline V lookup: CDR1 MDHEN, CDR2 SYDVKM. The CDR3, as DNA: TGTGCCAGCAGTTTGGCCCCAGAAGCTTTCTTT. It specifies CASSLAPEAFF.

This clonotype was counted a single time. This sequence joins TRBV9 and TRBJ2-1; tentatively, D is TRBD2 (7 bases). The CDR3 loop spans 12 amino acids. Germline V lookup: CDR1 SGDLS, CDR2 YYNGEE. V was shortened by 3 bases and J by 10 bases, with 11 bases between the two germline ends. The DNA of the CDR3 is TGTGCCAGCAGCGCCCCGGGGGGCGAGCAGTTCTTC. It encodes CASSAPGGEQFF.

A word on this clonotype: One end of the junction varies from germline; a read error may be responsible. The V call is TRBV28, the J call TRBJ2-5; maybe TRBD1 (5 bases). Germline CDR1 MDHEN, CDR2 SYDVKM. This CDR3 has 15 residues. The CDR3 here is CASSLQGRAMETQHF. CDR3 bases: TGTGCCAGCAGTTTACAGGGTAGGGCGATGGAGACCCAGCACTTC.

This clonotype was picked up many times. V gene TRBV7-9 combines with J gene TRBJ1-5; D is perhaps TRBD1 (5 bases). V lost 4 bases to trimming and J lost 0 bases, with 10 bases between them. Per the germline V gene, CDR1 is SEHNR and CDR2 is FQNEAQ (reference sequence). The CDR3 runs to 15 residues. The CDR3: CASSSGLDSNQPQHF. In DNA form, the CDR3 reads TGTGCCAGCAGCTCAGGGTTAGATAGCAATCAGCCCCAGCATTTT.

This clonotype was seen repeatedly, ten times or more. The chain employs TRBV28 and TRBJ1-2; no firm D call. CDR3 length: 12 amino acids. From germline, CDR1 is MDHEN and CDR2 SYDVKM. Trimming left V 3 bases short and J 3 bases short, with 5 bases between. The chain's CDR3 is CASSLKDYGYTF. The CDR3 DNA sequence: TGTGCCAGCAGTTTGAAAGACTATGGCTACACCTTC.

V is TRBV5-8 and J is TRBJ1-5; D is possibly TRBD1 (5 bases). CDR3 length: 13 residues. Trimming pared 4 bases from V and 9 bases from J, leaving 14 bases between. Germline V gene lookup returns CDR1 SGHTS and CDR2 YDEGEE. The CDR3 here is CASSQTVATPQHF. CDR3 coding DNA: TGTGCCAGCAGCCAGACAGTCGCAACGCCCCAGCATTTT.

V usage is TRBV7-2 and J usage is TRBJ1-3; possible D gene TRBD1, 5 bases. This CDR3 has 15 residues. CDR1 and CDR2 from the germline V gene are SGHTA and FQGNSA. Between the trimmed V and J ends, which lost 1 base and 2 bases, there was a span of 9 bases. The CDR3 DNA is TGTGCCAGCAGCTTAGGAGTGGGGCCTGGAAACACCATATATTTT. Translation gives CASSLGVGPGNTIYF.

This clonotype was seen many times. The chain couples TRBV7-9 to TRBJ1-2; D not certain. V was shortened by 3 bases and J by 1 base, with 9 bases between the two germline ends. CDR1 SEHNR and CDR2 FQNEAQ come from the germline V gene (reference sequence). The CDR3 totals 14 residues. CDR3 sequence: CASSFGSLNYGYTF. DNA of the CDR3: TGTGCCAGCAGCTTCGGAAGCCTTAACTATGGCTACACCTTC.

This clonotype was picked up many times. This rearrangement joins TRBV6-1 to TRBJ1-1, with TRBD1 matching 7 bases. The junction had 6 bases not matched to a gene; V was cut back by 5 bases and J by 3 bases. The CDR3 is 14 residues long. Germline lookup yields CDR1 MNHNS and CDR2 SASEGT. The CDR3 DNA reads TGTGCCAGCAGTAAACGAACAGGGGACACTGAAGCTTTCTTT. Amino acid sequence: CASSKRTGDTEAFF.

This clonotype has only a few counts. CDR3 sequence: CASSQTWGNEKLFF. CDR3 bases: TGTGCCAGCAGCCAAACATGGGGTAATGAAAAACTGTTTTTT. The rearrangement uses TRBV6-1 and TRBJ1-4, with no clear D. Trimming left V 6 bases short and J 4 bases short, with 12 bases between. The CDR3 runs to 14 residues. Looked up from germline, CDR1 is MNHNS and CDR2 is SASEGT.

This clonotype was counted a few times. This sequence joins TRBV28 and TRBJ2-3, with 10 positions matching TRBD1. Germline V lookup: CDR1 MDHEN, CDR2 SYDVKM. The CDR3 contains 16 residues. V lost 3 bases to trimming and J lost 4 bases; unmatched junction nucleotides: 7. Here the CDR3 DNA reads TGTGCCAGCAGTTTTAGGGGACAGGGGTGGCCAGATACGCAGTATTTT. Translated: CASSFRGQGWPDTQYF.

Details on this clonotype: This may arise from a read error, as a much more abundant clone is one base away. This rearrangement joins TRBV6-2 or TRBV6-3 to TRBJ1-2, with D possibly being TRBD1 (5 bases). This CDR3 is 15 amino acids long. Germline V lookup: CDR1 MNHEY, CDR2 SVGEGT. V was clipped by 5 bases and J by 4 bases, with 17 bases between them. Here the CDR3 DNA reads TGTGCCAGCAGTGGAGGGGCAGAGGTGCTCTATGGCTACACCTTC. It specifies CASSGGAEVLYGYTF.

This clonotype was seen many times. The chain couples TRBV7-9 to TRBJ1-2; tentative D call: TRBD1 (5 bases). CDR3 length: 14 residues. In germline, CDR1 is SEHNR, CDR2 FQNEAQ (reference sequence). V was cut by 5 bases and J by 4 bases, with 14 bases left in between. CDR3 sequence (DNA): TGTGCCAGCAGCCGGGACGTACGTCTCTATGGCTACACCTTC. Translated, it gives CASSRDVRLYGYTF.

This clonotype was counted a few times. The rearrangement joins TRBV24-1 to TRBJ1-5; D is possibly TRBD1 (5 bases). Germline CDR1 and CDR2: KGHDR and SFDVKD. CDR3 length: 13 residues. Trimming left V 0 bases short and J 7 bases short, with 6 bases between. This CDR3 is CATSDLRGQPQHF. In DNA form, the CDR3 reads TGTGCCACCAGTGATTTGAGGGGCCAGCCCCAGCATTTT.

V usage is TRBV16 and J usage is TRBJ2-3, with TRBD2 matching 7 bases. Germline V gives CDR1 KGHSY, CDR2 FQNENV. There are 16 residues in the CDR3. The V segment lost 1 base and the J segment 3 bases; nucleotides outside the gene matches: 7. The CDR3 region has the DNA TGTGCCAGCAGCCAATTCCGGTCTAGCGGAACAGATACGCAGTATTTT. As protein: CASSQFRSSGTDTQYF.

The rearrangement links TRBV9 to TRBJ2-7; D tentatively reads TRBD1 or TRBD2 (5 bases each). Germline loops: CDR1 SGDLS, CDR2 YYNGEE. V was clipped by 0 bases and J by 7 bases, with 14 bases between them. This CDR3 has 14 amino acids. The CDR3, as DNA: TGTGCCAGCAGCGTAGCTCGGGGCAAGGAGGAGCAGTACTTC. Translating it yields CASSVARGKEEQYF.

This clonotype appeared many times. The gene calls are TRBV2 and TRBJ2-5; perhaps TRBD1 as D (7 bases). Germline CDR1 is SNHLY and CDR2 is FYNNEI. Trimming cost V 7 bases and J 2 bases, with 17 bases left between them. This CDR3 has 15 residues. CDR3 sequence (DNA): TGTGCCAGCAAGCAACAGGGGACTCAACAAGAGACCCAGTACTTC. Encoded protein: CASKQQGTQQETQYF.

Comment on this clonotype: A much bigger clone sits one base away, suggesting this may be a read error. The rearrangement joins TRBV28 to TRBJ2-5; D unclear. Trimming removed 6 bases at V and 0 bases at J, with 14 bases between. The CDR3 runs 15 residues. CDR1 is MDHEN, CDR2 SYDVKM, per germline. Written as DNA, the CDR3 is TGTGCCAGCAGCCGACCACAACCGCACCAAGAGACCCAGTACTTC. This translates into CASSRPQPHQETQYF.

The chain joins TRBV19 to TRBJ1-4; TRBD1 matches at 8 bases. Trimming at V came to 5 bases and at J to 1 base, leaving 9 bases not matched to a gene. The germline V gene has CDR1 LNHDA and CDR2 SQIVND (reference sequence). CDR3 length: 17 amino acids. In DNA form, the CDR3 reads TGTGCCAGTAGTTCCATGGACAGGGCCGGAACTAATGAAAAACTGTTTTTT. Protein: CASSSMDRAGTNEKLFF. The full variable domain, with the rest looked up from reference TRBV19 and TRBJ1-4, is DGGITQSPKYLFRKEGQNVTLSCEQNLNHDAMYWYRQDPGQGLRLIYYSQIVNDFQKGDIAEGYSVSREKKESFPLTVTSAQKNPTAFYLCASSSMDRAGTNEKLFFGSGTQLSVL.

This chain joins TRBV29-1 and TRBJ2-7; 9 nucleotides match TRBD2. Germline V gene sequence: CDR1 SQVTM, CDR2 ANQGSEA. The CDR3 totals 17 residues. V lost 1 base and J lost 2; bases outside the gene matches: 12. The CDR3 sequence is CSVEGGELREGAYEQYF. CDR3 bases: TGCAGCGTTGAAGGCGGAGAGTTGCGGGAGGGCGCCTACGAGCAGTACTTC.

This clonotype has a single count. The chain uses TRBV9 and TRBJ1-2; possible D gene TRBD1, 5 bases. The V end was cut by 2 bases, the J end by 8 bases, with 16 bases between. Germline-derived CDR1 and CDR2 are SGDLS and YYNGEE. This CDR3 is built from 14 residues. CDR3 region: CASSVTGALLGYTF. DNA for the CDR3: TGTGCCAGCAGCGTTACCGGGGCCCTCCTGGGCTACACCTTC.

To note about this clonotype: This may stem from a read error, because a much larger clone lies one nucleotide away. The chain carries TRBV27 and TRBJ2-7; the D call may be TRBD1 or TRBD2 (5 bases each). Per germline, CDR1 MNHEY and CDR2 SMNVEV (reference sequence). The CDR3 length is 15 residues. The CDR3 here is CASSLFGTGLYEQHF. The CDR3 DNA reads TGTGCCAGCAGTTTGTTTGGGACGGGCTTGTACGAGCAGCACTTC.

The rearrangement uses TRBV6-6 and TRBJ2-5; possibly TRBD1 for D (5 bases). V lost 0 bases and J lost 4, with 12 bases in between. The CDR3 runs 15 residues. Germline V lookup: CDR1 MNHNY, CDR2 SVGAGI (reference sequence). The CDR3 bases are TGTGCCAGCAGTTACTCGTTCCTGGGGCGAGAGACCCAGTACTTC. It encodes CASSYSFLGRETQYF.

This clonotype was detected ten times or more. This rearrangement joins TRBV28 to TRBJ1-1; no firm D call. The CDR3 loop spans 14 amino acids. Trimming removed 3 bases at V and 1 base at J, with 9 bases between. The germline gives CDR1 MDHEN, CDR2 SYDVKM. Here the CDR3 DNA reads TGTGCCAGCAGTTTGTGGCAGACGAACACTGAAGCTTTCTTT. Its translation: CASSLWQTNTEAFF. Supplemented by reference TRBV28 and TRBJ1-1, the full variable domain reads DVKVTQSSRYLVKRTGEKVFLECVQDMDHENMFWYRQDPGLGLRLIYFSYDVKMKEKGDIPEGYSVSREKKERFSLILESASTNQTSMYLCASSLWQTNTEAFFGQGTRLTVV.

This clonotype was seen a few times. The V call is TRBV20-1, the J call TRBJ1-5; D call uncertain. Germline lookup yields CDR1 DFQATT and CDR2 SNEGSKA (reference sequence). The CDR3 sequence is 11 residues long. V shed 3 bases and J shed 8 bases, with 8 bases lying between them. The CDR3 is CSARDGKPQHF. CDR3 DNA: TGCAGTGCTAGGGACGGCAAGCCCCAGCATTTT.

This clonotype was observed at least ten times. The chain is built from TRBV27 and TRBJ1-2; D unclear. Looked up from germline, CDR1 is MNHEY and CDR2 is SMNVEV (reference sequence). The V end lost 2 bases, the J end lost 2 bases, and 6 bases lay between the germline ends. The CDR3 has 13 residues. The CDR3 nucleotides are TGTGCCAGCAGTTTAAACCGCAACTATGGCTACACCTTC. It codes for CASSLNRNYGYTF.

This clonotype was recorded once. This may be a read error: a much more frequent sequence differs by one nucleotide. The chain combines TRBV29-1 with TRBJ1-2; unclear D gene. From germline, CDR1 is SQVTM and CDR2 ANQGSEA. The CDR3 length is 12 residues. The CDR3 DNA reads as TGCAGCGTTGTCAGGAGGCCCTATGGCCACACCTTC. Protein sequence: CSVVRRPYGHTF. The whole variable domain, remainder taken from reference TRBV29-1 and TRBJ1-2, is SAVISQKPSRDICQRGTSLTIQCQVDSQVTMMFWYRQQPGQSLTLIATANQGSEATYESGFVIDKFPISRPNLTFSTLTVSNMSPEDSSIYLCSVVRRPYGHTFGSGTRLTVV.

In its sample, this clonotype was seen a few times. J is TRBJ2-5 and V is TRBV10-1, with D perhaps matching TRBD1 or TRBD2 (5 bases each). The germline CDR1 and CDR2 sequences are WNHNN and SYGVQD (reference sequence). The CDR3 has 15 residues. V lost 2 bases and J 4 bases, leaving 14 bases between the germline ends. Here the CDR3 reads CASSEGAGVGETQYF. CDR3 in DNA: TGCGCCAGCAGTGAGGGGGCCGGGGTCGGAGAGACCCAGTACTTC.

A few counts support this clonotype. The rearrangement links TRBV29-1 to TRBJ2-3, with a possible D match to TRBD1 (7 bases). The CDR3 covers 17 residues. The ends were cut back, 4 bases at V and 2 bases at J, with 22 bases in the middle. Germline CDR1 and CDR2: SQVTM and ANQGSEA. This chain's CDR3 is CSVGGTAQQPSTDTQYF. The CDR3 coding sequence is TGCAGCGTTGGCGGGACAGCCCAGCAGCCTTCCACAGATACGCAGTATTTT.

V and J are TRBV19 and TRBJ1-2, with D tentatively TRBD1 (6 bases). CDR3 length: 15 residues. The V and J ends lost 3 bases and 2 bases respectively, with 13 bases between them. Germline V lookup: CDR1 LNHDA, CDR2 SQIVND (reference sequence). CDR3 sequence: CASSIQTGANYGYTF. The CDR3 region has the DNA TGTGCCAGTAGTATCCAGACAGGAGCCAACTATGGCTACACCTTC.

This clonotype was seen repeatedly, ten times or more. The V call is TRBV3-1, the J call TRBJ2-5; TRBD2 matches 8 bases. This CDR3 is 14 amino acids long. The germline CDR1 and CDR2 sequences are LGHDT and YNNKEL (reference sequence). V lost 8 bases, J lost 2 bases, and 7 bases stayed unmatched. CDR3 sequence reads: CASSDSGEQETQYF. The CDR3 DNA reads as TGTGCCAGCTCTGATAGCGGGGAGCAAGAGACCCAGTACTTC.